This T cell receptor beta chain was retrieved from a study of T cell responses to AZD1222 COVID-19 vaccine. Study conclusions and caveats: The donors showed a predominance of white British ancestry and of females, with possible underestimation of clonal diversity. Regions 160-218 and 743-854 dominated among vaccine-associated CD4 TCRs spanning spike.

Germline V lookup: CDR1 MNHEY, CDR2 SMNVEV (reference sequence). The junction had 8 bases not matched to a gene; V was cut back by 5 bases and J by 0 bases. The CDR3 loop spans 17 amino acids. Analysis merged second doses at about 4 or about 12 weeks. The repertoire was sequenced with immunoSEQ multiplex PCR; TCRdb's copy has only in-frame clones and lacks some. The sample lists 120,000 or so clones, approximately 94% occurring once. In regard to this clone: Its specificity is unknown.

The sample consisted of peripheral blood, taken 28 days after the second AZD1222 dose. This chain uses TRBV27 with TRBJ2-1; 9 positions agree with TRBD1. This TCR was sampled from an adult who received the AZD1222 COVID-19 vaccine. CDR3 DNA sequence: TGTGCCAGCAGTGGGGACAGGGCCCAAAACTCCTACAATGAGCAGTTCTTC. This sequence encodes CASSGDRAQNSYNEQFF.